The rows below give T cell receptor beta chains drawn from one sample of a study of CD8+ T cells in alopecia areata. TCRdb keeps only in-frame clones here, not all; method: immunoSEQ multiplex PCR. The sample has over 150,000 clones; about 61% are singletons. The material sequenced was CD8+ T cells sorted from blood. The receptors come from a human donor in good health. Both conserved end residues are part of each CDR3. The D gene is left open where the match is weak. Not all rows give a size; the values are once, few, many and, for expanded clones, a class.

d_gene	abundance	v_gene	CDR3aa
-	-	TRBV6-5	CASSFRGTGELFF
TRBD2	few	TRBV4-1	CASSQGGGSKFF
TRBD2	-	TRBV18	CASSPGEGNPYEQYF
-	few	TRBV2	CASRKGRAETQYF
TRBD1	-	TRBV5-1	CAIWRGRDLTRVRRLNTEAFF
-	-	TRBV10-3	CAISNQGPHEQFF
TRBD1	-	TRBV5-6	CASSVQGSSEQYF
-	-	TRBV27	CASSLSGQRSNQPQHF
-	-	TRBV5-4	CASSTEDISVSGGYTF
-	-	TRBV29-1	CSVGFPGTNTEAFF
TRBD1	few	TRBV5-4	CASSWGQGAEQYF
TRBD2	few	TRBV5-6	CASSSGLAVPGELFF
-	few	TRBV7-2	CASSFLTAYGYTF
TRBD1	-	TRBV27	CASRPTGWNNEQFF
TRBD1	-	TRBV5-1	CASSSGTDSNNEQFF
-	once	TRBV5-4	CASSPGTRAIQETQYF
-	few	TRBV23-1	CASRKWQGTSHEQYF
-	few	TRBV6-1	CASSRQPTNEKLFF
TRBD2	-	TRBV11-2	CASSSRASGTSTDTQYF
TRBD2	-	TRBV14	CASSPDPGTSSTDTQYF
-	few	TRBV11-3	CASSVRGSGNEQFF
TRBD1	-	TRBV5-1	CASSLGQGRSYNEQFF
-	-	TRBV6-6	CASSYGDTYEQYF
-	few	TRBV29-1	CSVVVGAPGELFF
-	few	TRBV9	CASSVVASLNNEQFF
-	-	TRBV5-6	CASSLASAHNEQFF
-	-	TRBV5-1	CASSGDWDNEQFF
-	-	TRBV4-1	CASSQGELGNTEAFF
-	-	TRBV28	CASTPGGLEQYF
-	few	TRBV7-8	CASSARDRSYEQYF
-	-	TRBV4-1	CASSQEKTLDEQFF
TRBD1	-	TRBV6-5	CASSYGDRVDTEAFF
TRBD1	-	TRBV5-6	CASSATGGIQPQHF
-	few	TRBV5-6	CASSLADTQYF
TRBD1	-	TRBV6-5	CASSYAGTGGADTQYF
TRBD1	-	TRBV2	CASSQWGEGARQPQHF
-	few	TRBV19	CASTLGNSGYNEQFF
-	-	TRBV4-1	CASSQNTYYEQYF
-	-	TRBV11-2	CASSLEGAITDTQYF
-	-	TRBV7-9	CASSLTGNYEQYF
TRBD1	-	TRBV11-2	CASTRTGAYNEQFF
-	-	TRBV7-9	CASSSRQNTEAFF
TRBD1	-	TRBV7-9	CASSAGQGPNYGYTF
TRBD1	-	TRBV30	CAWSSGTGGSYEQYF
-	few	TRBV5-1	CASSEGTRYEQYF
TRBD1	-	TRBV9	CASSHQPHAGTGVYNEQFF
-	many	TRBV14	CASSQYGGYEQYF